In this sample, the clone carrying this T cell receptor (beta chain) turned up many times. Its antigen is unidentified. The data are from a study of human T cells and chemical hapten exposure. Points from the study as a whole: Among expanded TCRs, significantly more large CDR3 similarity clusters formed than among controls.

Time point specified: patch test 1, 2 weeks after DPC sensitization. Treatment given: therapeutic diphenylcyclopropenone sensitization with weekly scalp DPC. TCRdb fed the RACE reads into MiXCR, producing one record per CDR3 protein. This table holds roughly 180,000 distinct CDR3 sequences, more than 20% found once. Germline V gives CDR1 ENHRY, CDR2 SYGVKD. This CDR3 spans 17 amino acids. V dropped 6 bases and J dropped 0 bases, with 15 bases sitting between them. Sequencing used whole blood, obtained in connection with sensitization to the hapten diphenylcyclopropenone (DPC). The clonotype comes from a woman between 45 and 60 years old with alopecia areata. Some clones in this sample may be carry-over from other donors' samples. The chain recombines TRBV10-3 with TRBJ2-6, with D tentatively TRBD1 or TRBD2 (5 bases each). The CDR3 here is CAISNRGVVSGANVLTF. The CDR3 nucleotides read TGTGCCATCAGCAACCGGGGCGTAGTCTCTGGGGCCAACGTCCTGACTTTC.